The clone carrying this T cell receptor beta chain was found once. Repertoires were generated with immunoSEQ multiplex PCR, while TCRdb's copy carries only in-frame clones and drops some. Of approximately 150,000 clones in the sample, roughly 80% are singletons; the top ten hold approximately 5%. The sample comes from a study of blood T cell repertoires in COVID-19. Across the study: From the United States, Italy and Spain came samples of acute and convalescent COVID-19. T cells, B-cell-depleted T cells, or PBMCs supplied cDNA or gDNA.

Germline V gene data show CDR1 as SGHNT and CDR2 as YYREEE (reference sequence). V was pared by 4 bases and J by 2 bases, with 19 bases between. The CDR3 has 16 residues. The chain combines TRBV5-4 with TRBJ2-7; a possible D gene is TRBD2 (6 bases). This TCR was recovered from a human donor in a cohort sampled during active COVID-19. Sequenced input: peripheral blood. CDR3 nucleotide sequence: TGTGCCAGCAGCCCAACTCGGGGCGGGGCGACCTACGAGCAGTACGTC. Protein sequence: CASSPTRGGATYEQYV.